These T cell receptor beta chains were read from a single sample in a study of shared clonotypes between healthy human individuals. The assay was immunoSEQ multiplex PCR, and TCRdb's table has in-frame clones only and misses some. The sample has approximately 840,000 clones; just over 95% are singletons. The sequencing input was naive CD8+ T cells sorted from blood. The receptors stem from a man aged 25-40 years in good health. The CDR3 runs from the conserved cysteine through the conserved F or W. Each record gives: clone size, J gene, D gene, V gene, CDR3 protein, CDR3 DNA. D genes are given only for firm matches. Some rows have no size entry. The others give once, few or many, or a class for an expanded clone.

clone_size: once
j_call: TRBJ2-1
d_call: TRBD1
v_call: TRBV6-5
cdr3_aa: CASSSGGWGEQFF
cdr3_nt: TGTGCCAGCAGCTCAGGGGGCTGGGGTGAGCAGTTCTTC

clone_size: .
j_call: TRBJ2-4
d_call: .
v_call: TRBV19
cdr3_aa: CASSTGIGVAKNIQYF
cdr3_nt: TGTGCCAGTAGTACCGGTATAGGGGTAGCCAAAAACATTCAGTACTTC

clone_size: .
j_call: TRBJ2-7
d_call: .
v_call: TRBV6-5
cdr3_aa: CASSYSNFYEQYF
cdr3_nt: TGTGCCAGCAGTTACTCTAATTTCTACGAGCAGTACTTC

clone_size: .
j_call: TRBJ1-1
d_call: TRBD1
v_call: TRBV10-3
cdr3_aa: CASRQGLTEAFF
cdr3_nt: TGTGCCTCTAGACAGGGCCTCACTGAAGCTTTCTTT

clone_size: .
j_call: TRBJ1-5
d_call: .
v_call: TRBV19
cdr3_aa: CASRIEGGPHQPQHF
cdr3_nt: TGTGCCAGTCGGATAGAGGGGGGCCCCCATCAGCCCCAGCATTTT

clone_size: .
j_call: TRBJ2-7
d_call: .
v_call: TRBV28
cdr3_aa: CASGNTVSYEQYF
cdr3_nt: TGTGCCAGCGGTAATACAGTCTCCTACGAGCAGTACTTC

clone_size: .
j_call: TRBJ2-7
d_call: .
v_call: TRBV28
cdr3_aa: CASSRGDSSYEQYF
cdr3_nt: TGTGCCAGCAGTAGGGGGGACAGTTCCTACGAGCAGTACTTC

clone_size: .
j_call: TRBJ2-1
d_call: .
v_call: TRBV28
cdr3_aa: CASSLSGEQFF
cdr3_nt: TGTGCCAGCAGTTTATCGGGGGAGCAGTTCTTC

clone_size: .
j_call: TRBJ2-1
d_call: .
v_call: TRBV28
cdr3_aa: CASSNNHYNEQFF
cdr3_nt: TGTGCCAGCAGTAACAATCATTACAATGAGCAGTTCTTC

clone_size: .
j_call: TRBJ2-7
d_call: .
v_call: TRBV4-2
cdr3_aa: CASSQEPGFNEQYF
cdr3_nt: TGTGCCAGCAGCCAAGAGCCCGGGTTCAACGAGCAGTACTTC

clone_size: once
j_call: TRBJ2-7
d_call: .
v_call: TRBV7-8
cdr3_aa: CASSSTLLANPGAYEQYF
cdr3_nt: TGTGCCAGCAGCTCCACCCTCCTCGCGAACCCAGGGGCCTACGAGCAGTACTTC

clone_size: .
j_call: TRBJ2-3
d_call: TRBD1
v_call: TRBV30
cdr3_aa: CAWAQGSRGTDTQYF
cdr3_nt: TGTGCCTGGGCACAGGGGAGTAGGGGCACAGATACGCAGTATTTT

clone_size: .
j_call: TRBJ1-1
d_call: .
v_call: TRBV27
cdr3_aa: CASSLSLSTNTEAFF
cdr3_nt: TGTGCCAGCAGTTTATCACTCTCCACGAACACTGAAGCTTTCTTT

clone_size: .
j_call: TRBJ2-5
d_call: TRBD1
v_call: TRBV7-6
cdr3_aa: CASSLAQGEETQYF
cdr3_nt: TGTGCCAGCAGCTTAGCCCAGGGGGAAGAGACCCAGTACTTC

clone_size: .
j_call: TRBJ2-1
d_call: TRBD2
v_call: TRBV7-2
cdr3_aa: CASSLRLAGGLNEQFF
cdr3_nt: TGTGCCAGCAGCCTCCGACTAGCGGGAGGGTTGAATGAGCAGTTCTTC

clone_size: .
j_call: TRBJ2-1
d_call: .
v_call: TRBV9
cdr3_aa: CASSVWGDEQFF
cdr3_nt: TGTGCCAGCAGCGTATGGGGGGATGAGCAGTTCTTC

clone_size: .
j_call: TRBJ2-1
d_call: TRBD2
v_call: TRBV25-1
cdr3_aa: CASSGAGGSSYNEQFF
cdr3_nt: TGTGCCAGCAGTGGAGCTGGCGGGAGCTCCTACAATGAGCAGTTCTTC

clone_size: .
j_call: TRBJ2-5
d_call: TRBD2
v_call: TRBV7-6
cdr3_aa: CASSFLETSANQETQYF
cdr3_nt: TGTGCCAGCAGCTTTCTAGAGACTAGCGCCAACCAAGAGACCCAGTACTTC

clone_size: .
j_call: TRBJ2-5
d_call: .
v_call: TRBV28
cdr3_aa: CASSPQGAQETQYF
cdr3_nt: TGTGCCAGCAGCCCCCAAGGGGCACAAGAGACCCAGTACTTC

clone_size: .
j_call: TRBJ2-7
d_call: TRBD2
v_call: TRBV18
cdr3_aa: CASSPTGNSGTGDEQYF
cdr3_nt: TGTGCCAGCTCACCAACAGGGAATAGCGGGACGGGTGATGAGCAGTACTTC

clone_size: .
j_call: TRBJ2-7
d_call: .
v_call: TRBV6-5
cdr3_aa: CASSYSSGGYEQYF
cdr3_nt: TGTGCCAGCAGTTACTCTTCCGGGGGCTACGAGCAGTACTTC

clone_size: .
j_call: TRBJ2-1
d_call: TRBD1
v_call: TRBV27
cdr3_aa: CASSSRDRAADEQFF
cdr3_nt: TGTGCCAGCAGTTCCCGGGACAGGGCTGCAGATGAGCAGTTCTTC

clone_size: .
j_call: TRBJ1-1
d_call: .
v_call: TRBV21-1
cdr3_aa: CASVSDDRRDTEAFF
cdr3_nt: TGTGCCAGCGTATCCGATGACAGGAGGGACACTGAAGCTTTCTTT

clone_size: .
j_call: TRBJ2-1
d_call: TRBD2
v_call: TRBV6-1
cdr3_aa: CAIRTSGSYEQFF
cdr3_nt: TGTGCCATTCGGACTAGCGGGAGCTATGAGCAGTTCTTC

clone_size: .
j_call: TRBJ2-2
d_call: .
v_call: TRBV9
cdr3_aa: CASSEGRGTTSANTGELFF
cdr3_nt: TGTGCCAGCAGTGAGGGGAGGGGGACGACGTCCGCGAACACCGGGGAGCTGTTTTTT

clone_size: .
j_call: TRBJ2-7
d_call: .
v_call: TRBV10-1
cdr3_aa: CASSETEPAGGPGASYEQYF
cdr3_nt: TGCGCCAGCAGTGAAACAGAACCAGCGGGCGGTCCTGGGGCCTCCTACGAGCAGTACTTC

clone_size: once
j_call: TRBJ2-3
d_call: .
v_call: TRBV4-1
cdr3_aa: CASSQAPGATDTQYF
cdr3_nt: TGCGCCAGCAGCCAAGCCCCAGGAGCCACAGATACGCAGTATTTT

clone_size: .
j_call: TRBJ2-1
d_call: .
v_call: TRBV7-9
cdr3_aa: CASSGDRSYNEQFF
cdr3_nt: TGTGCCAGCAGCGGGGATAGATCCTACAATGAGCAGTTCTTC

clone_size: .
j_call: TRBJ2-7
d_call: .
v_call: TRBV9
cdr3_aa: CASSGEAGRWDEQYF
cdr3_nt: TGTGCCAGCAGCGGCGAGGCAGGGCGGTGGGACGAGCAGTACTTC

clone_size: .
j_call: TRBJ1-5
d_call: .
v_call: TRBV2
cdr3_aa: CASSDLGGSNQPQHF
cdr3_nt: TGTGCCAGCAGTGATCTGGGGGGAAGCAATCAGCCCCAGCATTTT

clone_size: .
j_call: TRBJ1-2
d_call: .
v_call: TRBV19
cdr3_aa: CASSPGGTDYGYTF
cdr3_nt: TGTGCCAGTAGCCCCGGGGGAACGGACTATGGCTACACCTTC

clone_size: .
j_call: TRBJ2-7
d_call: .
v_call: TRBV11-3
cdr3_aa: CASSQGGGPYEQYF
cdr3_nt: TGTGCCAGCAGCCAAGGTGGCGGCCCCTACGAGCAGTACTTC

clone_size: .
j_call: TRBJ2-7
d_call: TRBD1
v_call: TRBV9
cdr3_aa: CASSVDGTGGYEQYF
cdr3_nt: TGTGCCAGCAGCGTAGATGGGACAGGGGGCTACGAGCAGTACTTC

clone_size: .
j_call: TRBJ2-1
d_call: TRBD2
v_call: TRBV29-1
cdr3_aa: CSASTGLARGNEQFF
cdr3_nt: TGCAGCGCCTCAACGGGACTAGCGCGGGGGAATGAGCAGTTCTTC

clone_size: .
j_call: TRBJ1-5
d_call: .
v_call: TRBV28
cdr3_aa: CASSLDGAARVVKHF
cdr3_nt: TGTGCCAGCAGTCTTGATGGGGCAGCCCGGGTCGTGAAGCATTTT

clone_size: .
j_call: TRBJ2-5
d_call: TRBD2
v_call: TRBV28
cdr3_aa: CASSTGGREETQYF
cdr3_nt: TGTGCCAGCAGTACGGGAGGACGGGAAGAGACCCAGTACTTC

clone_size: once
j_call: TRBJ2-1
d_call: .
v_call: TRBV14
cdr3_aa: CASSQDGAGSPYNEQFF
cdr3_nt: TGTGCCAGCAGCCAAGATGGAGCAGGGAGTCCCTACAATGAGCAGTTCTTC

clone_size: .
j_call: TRBJ2-1
d_call: TRBD2
v_call: TRBV27
cdr3_aa: CASSPAGTSGSEQFF
cdr3_nt: TGTGCCAGCAGTCCAGCTGGGACTAGCGGGAGTGAGCAGTTCTTC

clone_size: .
j_call: TRBJ2-2
d_call: .
v_call: TRBV15
cdr3_aa: CATSRDRGWGNTGELFF
cdr3_nt: TGTGCCACCAGCAGAGATAGAGGATGGGGTAACACCGGGGAGCTGTTTTTT

clone_size: .
j_call: TRBJ1-2
d_call: .
v_call: TRBV9
cdr3_aa: CASSVYGGDDGYTF
cdr3_nt: TGTGCCAGCAGCGTATATGGGGGAGACGACGGCTACACCTTC

clone_size: .
j_call: TRBJ2-7
d_call: .
v_call: TRBV9
cdr3_aa: CASSVVPASGGSYEQYF
cdr3_nt: TGTGCCAGCAGCGTAGTCCCAGCTAGTGGTGGCTCCTACGAGCAGTACTTC

clone_size: .
j_call: TRBJ1-2
d_call: TRBD1
v_call: TRBV9
cdr3_aa: CASSVLGTGNYGYTF
cdr3_nt: TGTGCCAGCAGCGTTCTCGGGACAGGCAACTATGGCTACACCTTC

clone_size: .
j_call: TRBJ2-7
d_call: .
v_call: TRBV18
cdr3_aa: CASSPGGFPYEQYF
cdr3_nt: TGTGCCAGCTCACCGGGCGGGTTCCCCTACGAGCAGTACTTC

clone_size: .
j_call: TRBJ1-1
d_call: .
v_call: TRBV29-1
cdr3_aa: CSVAPGIQPEAFF
cdr3_nt: TGCAGCGTCGCCCCGGGTATACAGCCTGAAGCTTTCTTT

clone_size: .
j_call: TRBJ1-1
d_call: .
v_call: TRBV7-9
cdr3_aa: CASSLGTAGAFF
cdr3_nt: TGTGCCAGCAGCTTAGGGACAGCGGGAGCTTTCTTT

clone_size: .
j_call: TRBJ1-4
d_call: .
v_call: TRBV11-2
cdr3_aa: CASSPRGVEQNEKLFF
cdr3_nt: TGTGCCAGCAGCCCGAGGGGGGTCGAACAGAATGAAAAACTGTTTTTT

clone_size: .
j_call: TRBJ2-7
d_call: .
v_call: TRBV7-2
cdr3_aa: CASPGEGGSYEQYF
cdr3_nt: TGTGCCAGCCCCGGGGAAGGGGGCTCCTACGAGCAGTACTTC

clone_size: .
j_call: TRBJ2-7
d_call: .
v_call: TRBV5-1
cdr3_aa: CASSPDSDEQYF
cdr3_nt: TGCGCCAGCAGCCCTGACAGTGACGAGCAGTACTTC

clone_size: .
j_call: TRBJ1-4
d_call: .
v_call: TRBV7-9
cdr3_aa: CASSLGLEKLFF
cdr3_nt: TGTGCCAGCAGCTTGGGGCTTGAAAAACTGTTTTTT

clone_size: .
j_call: TRBJ2-1
d_call: .
v_call: TRBV27
cdr3_aa: CASSFGVFDEQFF
cdr3_nt: TGTGCCAGCAGTTTTGGGGTCTTTGATGAGCAGTTCTTC